The 10 T cell receptor beta chains below were found in one sample sequenced in a study of T cell changes during pregnancy in multiple sclerosis. TCRdb's table, derived via immunoSEQ multiplex PCR, lists solely in-frame clones and lacks some. This sample carries about 83,000 clones, around 90% of them seen once, and the ten largest clones take 3% to 4%. Specimen: PBMCs, collected in the first trimester of pregnancy. These receptors were collected from a female donor in good health, serving as a control in a pregnancy study. Some clones in this sample may be carry-over from other donors' samples.

The rearrangement links TRBV15 to TRBJ2-7; D perhaps matches TRBD1 (5 bases). Trimming removed 1 base at V and 1 base at J, with 11 bases between. This CDR3 contains 15 residues. CDR1 is LNHNV and CDR2 is YYDKDF in the germline V gene (reference sequence). CDR3 amino acids: CATSRGQGSSYEQYF. In nucleotides, the CDR3 is TGTGCCACCAGCAGAGGCCAGGGTTCGTCCTACGAGCAGTACTTC. The variable domain in full, completed from reference TRBV15 and TRBJ2-7, reads DAMVIQNPRYQVTQFGKPVTLSCSQTLNHNVMYWYQQKSSQAPKLLFHYYDKDFNNEADTPDNFQSRRPNTSFCFLDIRSPGLGDTAMYLCATSRGQGSSYEQYFGPGTRLTVT.

This clone occurred a few times. In nucleotides, the CDR3 is TGTGCCAGCAGCACGACAGGCGCTGTCTATGGCTACACCTTC. This translates into CASSTTGAVYGYTF. This chain links TRBV9 with TRBJ1-2, with a possible D match to TRBD1 (6 bases). From germline, CDR1 is SGDLS and CDR2 YYNGEE. The CDR3 covers 14 residues. V gave up 4 bases and J gave up 4 bases, with 14 bases separating them.

The rearrangement uses TRBV7-6 and TRBJ2-1; D gene uncertain. Germline V gene data show CDR1 as SGHVS and CDR2 as FNYEAQ. V dropped 2 bases and J dropped 7 bases, with 6 bases sitting between them. The CDR3 spans 12 residues. As DNA, the CDR3 is TGTGCCAGCAGCTTACTGCGGAATGAGCAGTTCTTC. It encodes CASSLLRNEQFF.

V usage is TRBV25-1 and J usage is TRBJ1-6, with unresolved D. V gave up 4 bases and J gave up 10 bases, with 14 bases separating them. Germline V CDR1 and CDR2: MGHDK, SYGVNS. The CDR3 sequence is 14 residues long. The CDR3 loop reads CASSVPGRGSPLHF. The CDR3 DNA reads TGTGCCAGCAGTGTCCCGGGCCGGGGATCACCCCTCCACTTT.

The chain recombines TRBV11-2 with TRBJ2-7, with 10 bases lining up with TRBD2. The length of the CDR3 is 15 residues. The V and J ends lost 6 bases and 4 bases, in that order; junction bases with no gene match: 9. CDR1 and CDR2 from the germline V gene are SGHAT and FQNNGV. The CDR3 region is CASRLSGREIYEQYF. The CDR3 DNA follows: TGTGCCAGCAGATTAAGCGGGAGGGAGATTTACGAGCAGTACTTC.

This chain links TRBV5-1 with TRBJ1-3; 9 positions match TRBD1. The CDR3 sequence is 19 residues long. Losses at the gene ends were 1 base for V and 5 bases for J; bases not matched to a gene: 16. Per germline, CDR1 SGHRS and CDR2 YFSETQ. The CDR3 DNA reads TGCGCCAGCAGCTTGTTGCTTCCGGGACAGGGAAGAAGTAGAAACACCATATATTTT. The encoded protein is CASSLLLPGQGRSRNTIYF.

The J gene is TRBJ1-1, the V gene TRBV28; D might be TRBD1 (5 bases). CDR3 length: 14 residues. Per germline, CDR1 MDHEN and CDR2 SYDVKM. V lost 6 bases, J lost 4 bases, and 15 bases lay in between. The CDR3 spells CASSHSTVVTEAFF. DNA for the CDR3: TGTGCCAGCAGCCACTCGACAGTTGTCACTGAAGCTTTCTTT. The full variable domain, in which reference TRBV28 and TRBJ1-1 provide the parts outside the CDR3, is DVKVTQSSRYLVKRTGEKVFLECVQDMDHENMFWYRQDPGLGLRLIYFSYDVKMKEKGDIPEGYSVSREKKERFSLILESASTNQTSMYLCASSHSTVVTEAFFGQGTRLTVV.

The chain uses TRBV9 and TRBJ2-1; 7 nucleotides align to TRBD2. CDR1 and CDR2 from the germline V gene are SGDLS and YYNGEE. The CDR3 extends over 17 amino acids. V gave up 0 bases and J gave up 7 bases; unmatched junction bases: 13. DNA of the CDR3: TGTGCCAGCAGCGTAGAGAGCTCAAGCGGGATAATGAATGAGCAGTTCTTC. It yields the protein CASSVESSSGIMNEQFF.

The chain joins TRBV5-1 to TRBJ2-1, with 10 nucleotides matching TRBD1. Germline CDR1 SGHRS, CDR2 YFSETQ. The V and J ends lost 4 bases and 7 bases, in that order; junction bases with no gene match: 5. The CDR3 loop spans 14 amino acids. The CDR3 DNA sequence: TGCGCCAGCAGCCCGGGACAGGGGTGGAATGAGCAGTTCTTC. Its translation is CASSPGQGWNEQFF.

The chain recombines TRBV15 with TRBJ1-5; D is undetermined. The V gene's germline CDR1 is LNHNV and CDR2 YYDKDF (reference sequence). This CDR3 comprises 15 residues. V lost 0 bases, J lost 5 bases, and 11 bases lay in between. CDR3 nucleotides: TGTGCCACCAGCAGAGATTTGGCAGCGGATCAGCCCCAGCATTTT. Translated: CATSRDLAADQPQHF. The full variable domain, completed using reference TRBV15 and TRBJ1-5, is DAMVIQNPRYQVTQFGKPVTLSCSQTLNHNVMYWYQQKSSQAPKLLFHYYDKDFNNEADTPDNFQSRRPNTSFCFLDIRSPGLGDTAMYLCATSRDLAADQPQHFGDGTRLSIL.